Listed below are T cell receptor beta chains from one sample, sequenced in a study of cytomegalovirus exposure and HLA in healthy donors. Here immunoSEQ multiplex PCR was the method, and the copy in TCRdb shows in-frame clones only, minus some. The sample has 150,000 to 170,000 clones, about 80% seen once. The sequenced sample consisted of PBMCs. These receptors were taken from a woman aged 35 to 49 in good health and CMV-seronegative. Both conserved end residues are part of each CDR3. The D gene is left open where the match is weak. Clone size, where shown, is once, few, many, or a class for clones that have expanded.

J gene | D gene | V gene | clone size | CDR3 DNA | CDR3 protein
TRBJ2-1 | TRBD2 | TRBV2 | NA | TGTGCCAGCAAGGCGGGAGAGCTTTACAATGAGCAGTTCTTC | CASKAGELYNEQFF
TRBJ1-1 | NA | TRBV6-6 | few | TGTGCCAGCAGTTACGAGGCCCGGGGGTCAGCTTTCTTT | CASSYEARGSAFF
TRBJ1-4 | NA | TRBV15 | NA | TGTGCCACCAGCGAGGGAGAAACCCCTAATGAAAAACTGTTTTTT | CATSEGETPNEKLFF
TRBJ1-6 | NA | TRBV9 | NA | TGTGCCAGCAGCGTAAGGCCAGGGAATCCACCCCTCCACTTT | CASSVRPGNPPLHF
TRBJ2-5 | NA | TRBV5-5 | NA | TGTGCCAGCAGCTTGGCTCTACAAGAGACCCAGTACTTC | CASSLALQETQYF
TRBJ1-6 | NA | TRBV5-6 | NA | TGTGCCAGCAGCTCGGGGGAGGACTCACCCCTCCACTTT | CASSSGEDSPLHF
TRBJ1-5 | TRBD1 | TRBV19 | NA | TGTGCCAGTAGTCCCAGGGGGACCCCCTCCTTCGGGCCTCTCAATCAGCCCCAGCATTTT | CASSPRGTPSFGPLNQPQHF
TRBJ2-7 | TRBD2 | TRBV5-6 | once | TGTGCCAGCAGCTCCGCTAGCGGCTACGAGCAGTACTTC | CASSSASGYEQYF
TRBJ1-1 | NA | TRBV5-6 | few | TGTGCCAGCAGCCTGTGGATACAGTTGAACACTGAAGCTTTCTTT | CASSLWIQLNTEAFF
TRBJ2-2 | NA | TRBV28 | NA | TGTGCCAGCAGACCCCAGCGCCTCGGGGAGCTGTTTTTT | CASRPQRLGELFF
TRBJ1-3 | TRBD1 | TRBV5-1 | NA | TGCGCCAGCAGCTTGGCCGCAGGGGGTTTAAACACCATATATTTT | CASSLAAGGLNTIYF
TRBJ1-1 | NA | TRBV7-9 | NA | TGTGCCAGCAGCTTAACCGTAGAGTTTGCTGAAGCTTTCTTT | CASSLTVEFAEAFF
TRBJ1-5 | TRBD1 | TRBV11-3 | NA | TGTGCCAGCAGCGCGGGACAGGGGGAGAATCAGCCCCAGCATTTT | CASSAGQGENQPQHF
TRBJ2-7 | NA | TRBV29-1 | NA | TGCAGCGGAGCGGAAAACTCCTACGAGCAGTACTTC | CSGAENSYEQYF
TRBJ2-7 | TRBD1 | TRBV4-2 | NA | TGTGCCAGCAGCCAAGATCAAAGGGGGCAGGGGATCTACGAGCAGTACTTC | CASSQDQRGQGIYEQYF
TRBJ1-1 | NA | TRBV5-1 | NA | TGCGCCAGCAGCCCCTCGGCGGCCTCGGGGTCTGAAGCTTTCTTT | CASSPSAASGSEAFF
TRBJ1-4 | TRBD1 | TRBV7-9 | NA | TGTGCCAGCAGCTCGGACAGGGGGCGTGAAAAACTGTTTTTT | CASSSDRGREKLFF
TRBJ2-7 | TRBD1 | TRBV29-1 | NA | TGCAGCGTCGGGACAGTTATAGCTGAGCAGTACTTC | CSVGTVIAEQYF
TRBJ1-1 | NA | TRBV7-8 | few | TGTGCCAGCAGCTTTCGGGTGAACACTGAAGCTTTCTTT | CASSFRVNTEAFF
TRBJ1-1 | TRBD1 | TRBV5-1 | NA | TGCGCCAGCAGCTTGTTACTCAAACAGGGGGCGAGTACTGAAGCTTTCTTT | CASSLLLKQGASTEAFF
TRBJ1-6 | TRBD1 | TRBV25-1 | NA | TGTGCCAGCAGAGCCGCGGAGACAGGGGCTAATTCACCCCTCCACTTT | CASRAAETGANSPLHF
TRBJ1-2 | TRBD1 | TRBV13 | few | TGTGCCAGCAGCTTAGGCCGACAGGTCCTCAGGGGGTACACCTTC | CASSLGRQVLRGYTF
TRBJ2-7 | NA | TRBV2 | NA | TGTGCCAGCAGTCGAGTAAAGGGGCCCTGGGAGCAGTACTTC | CASSRVKGPWEQYF
TRBJ1-1 | TRBD1 | TRBV27 | few | TGTGCCAGCAGTTTGCAAGGACAGGGTAGGGCTGAAGCTTTCTTT | CASSLQGQGRAEAFF
TRBJ1-2 | NA | TRBV6-4 | NA | TGTGCCAGCAGTCGGGAGAACTATGGCTACACCTTC | CASSRENYGYTF
TRBJ1-2 | NA | TRBV5-6 | NA | TGTGCCAGCAGCTTGGGAGTCGGAGGGGGCTACACCTTC | CASSLGVGGGYTF
TRBJ2-5 | NA | TRBV5-5 | NA | TGTGCCAGCAGCTTTACGGGGAAAGAGACCCAGTACTTC | CASSFTGKETQYF
TRBJ1-5 | NA | TRBV7-2 | NA | TGTGCCAGCAGCTCCGGACAGCGGAATCAGCCCCAGCATTTT | CASSSGQRNQPQHF
TRBJ2-6 | NA | TRBV11-3 | NA | TGTGCCAGCACCGACAGTGCTGGGGCCAACGTCCTGACTTTC | CASTDSAGANVLTF
TRBJ1-4 | TRBD1 | TRBV28 | few | TGTGCCAGCAGTGATCCAGGGGGCCCAACTAATGAAAAACTGTTTTTT | CASSDPGGPTNEKLFF
TRBJ1-6 | TRBD1 | TRBV19 | NA | TGTGCCAGTAGTCCGGACAGGGCAGAGAATTCACCCCTCCACTTT | CASSPDRAENSPLHF
TRBJ1-6 | NA | TRBV27 | NA | TGTGCCAGCAGCGGGGGGGAATCACCCCTCCACTTT | CASSGGESPLHF
TRBJ1-1 | NA | TRBV13 | NA | TGTGCCAGCAGCTTGGGATGGCCACAGGGCACTGAAGCTTTCTTT | CASSLGWPQGTEAFF
TRBJ2-3 | TRBD2 | TRBV4-2 | NA | TGTGCCAGCAGCCAAGAGAAGAGTTGGGGACTAGCCCTCACAGATACGCAGTATTTT | CASSQEKSWGLALTDTQYF
TRBJ2-5 | NA | TRBV19 | NA | TGTGCCAGTAGTCGTGGGGGGAAAGAGACCCAGTACTTC | CASSRGGKETQYF
TRBJ2-3 | NA | TRBV7-9 | NA | TGTGCCAGCAGCTCCTGGGGCGGGGGCACAGATACGCAGTATTTT | CASSSWGGGTDTQYF
TRBJ1-4 | TRBD1 | TRBV6-1 | NA | TGTGCCAGCAGTGAAGGGTGGGACAGGGCTAATGAAAAACTGTTTTTT | CASSEGWDRANEKLFF
TRBJ2-7 | NA | TRBV27 | NA | TGTGCCAGTCGGGCAGGTGGGAAGAGGGACGAGCAGTACTTC | CASRAGGKRDEQYF
TRBJ2-5 | NA | TRBV5-1 | NA | TGCGCCAGCAGCTTGGGCAGGGGTTGGGAGACCCAGTACTTC | CASSLGRGWETQYF
TRBJ1-2 | NA | TRBV5-1 | NA | TGCGCCAGCAGCTCAGGTGCAGGGGACTATGGCTACACCTTC | CASSSGAGDYGYTF
TRBJ1-6 | NA | TRBV7-8 | NA | TGTGCCAGCAGCTTAGGGCGGCATAATTCACCCCTCCACTTT | CASSLGRHNSPLHF
TRBJ2-7 | TRBD1 | TRBV2 | NA | TGTGCCAGCAGTGAAGCGGTGAACAGGGGGATGAGGAACGAGCAGTACTTC | CASSEAVNRGMRNEQYF
TRBJ2-7 | TRBD2 | TRBV10-1 | NA | TGCGCCAGCAGTGAAGCTAGCGGGAGTTACGAGCAGTACTTC | CASSEASGSYEQYF
TRBJ1-5 | NA | TRBV5-4 | NA | TGTGCCAGCAGCTTACAGGGAGAGGGACAGCCCCAGCATTTT | CASSLQGEGQPQHF
TRBJ2-7 | TRBD2 | TRBV2 | NA | TGTGCCAGCAGCGCCGGACTAGCGGGAGGCTACGAGCAGTACTTC | CASSAGLAGGYEQYF
TRBJ1-4 | NA | TRBV7-2 | NA | TGTGCCAGCAGCTTAGGCCTCGGTCGTAATGAAAAACTGTTTTTT | CASSLGLGRNEKLFF
TRBJ1-1 | NA | TRBV11-3 | NA | TGTGCCAGCAGCTTAATAGCGGACATGGGGACTGAAGCTTTCTTT | CASSLIADMGTEAFF
TRBJ2-1 | NA | TRBV11-2 | few | TGTGCCAGCAGCTTAAATGAGCGGAGCTCCTACAATGAGCAGTTCTTC | CASSLNERSSYNEQFF
TRBJ2-7 | TRBD1 | TRBV6-5 | NA | TGTGCCAGCAGTTTCCTACTACAGGGGGCCTACGAGCAGTACTTC | CASSFLLQGAYEQYF